The rows below give T cell receptor beta chains drawn from one sample of a study of technical replicates of blood from a handful of donors. Clones were sequenced by immunoSEQ multiplex PCR, and TCRdb holds only the in-frame ones, with some missing. Of under 80,000 clones listed, approximately 91% are singletons. The sample comprised T cells isolated from PBMCs. The receptors here all came from a human donor in good health. Some clones in this sample may be carry-over from other donors' samples. CDR3s include the opening cysteine and the closing phenylalanine or tryptophan. D genes are given only for firm matches. Where a row states a size, it is once, few, many or the class of an expanded clone; other rows omit it.

TRBV14,NA,NA,TRBJ1-4,CASSQVRRVTEKLFF,TGTGCCAGCAGCCAAGTAAGGAGGGTTACTGAAAAACTGTTTTTT
TRBV21-1,NA,NA,TRBJ2-2,CASSKPPLAGPNTGELFF,TGTGCCAGCAGCAAACCCCCTCTAGCGGGGCCGAACACCGGGGAGCTGTTTTTT
TRBV28,NA,NA,TRBJ1-2,CASSEIIGRAEGYTF,TGTGCCAGCAGTGAAATCATAGGGAGGGCGGAAGGCTACACCTTC
TRBV5-1,NA,NA,TRBJ1-2,CASSLEVGSNYGYTF,TGCGCCAGCAGCTTGGAAGTGGGCAGTAACTATGGCTACACCTTC
TRBV6-5,NA,NA,TRBJ1-2,CASSYSSNYGYTF,TGTGCCAGCAGTTACTCCTCTAACTATGGCTACACCTTC
TRBV28,TRBD1,NA,TRBJ1-3,CASSLPTGKIGNTIYF,TGTGCCAGCAGTTTACCGACAGGGAAGATTGGAAACACCATATATTTT
TRBV6-5,TRBD2,NA,TRBJ2-1,CASSNPGLRQNEQFF,TGTGCCAGCAGTAACCCGGGACTACGGCAGAATGAGCAGTTCTTC
TRBV6-5,TRBD1,NA,TRBJ2-7,CASSRQGENEQYF,TGTGCCAGCAGTCGACAGGGGGAAAACGAGCAGTACTTC
TRBV6-5,TRBD1,NA,TRBJ2-3,CASSYGQGGADTQYF,TGTGCCAGCAGTTACGGACAGGGGGGCGCAGATACGCAGTATTTT
TRBV4-3,NA,NA,TRBJ1-2,CASSQETEARYGYTF,TGCGCCAGCAGCCAAGAGACTGAGGCTCGCTATGGCTACACCTTC
TRBV7-8,TRBD2,NA,TRBJ2-5,CASTGLAGETQYF,TGTGCCAGCACCGGACTAGCGGGGGAGACCCAGTACTTC
TRBV11-2,NA,NA,TRBJ2-6,CASSQDSLRANVLTF,TGTGCCAGCAGCCAGGACAGCCTGAGGGCCAACGTCCTGACTTTC
TRBV7-7,NA,NA,TRBJ2-7,CASSLVPTANPYEQYF,TGTGCCAGCAGCTTAGTCCCGACAGCTAATCCCTACGAGCAGTACTTC
TRBV28,NA,few,TRBJ1-4,CASSSLNSQEKLFF,TGTGCCAGCAGTTCGCTAAACAGCCAGGAAAAACTGTTTTTT
TRBV29-1,TRBD2,once,TRBJ2-2,CSAPYHLTSGKFGELFF,TGCAGCGCACCTTACCACTTGACTAGCGGGAAATTCGGGGAGCTGTTTTTT